Below are 12 T cell receptor beta chains sequenced from a single sample in a study of tumor and adjacent non-tumor tissue in lung cancer. The library came from three nested PCR rounds adapted from ARM-PCR protocols. One entry per CDR3 protein results from TCRdb running MiXCR on the multiplex PCR reads. The table includes about 67,000 distinct CDR3 sequences, around three quarters detected once. No cell sorting was done before RNA was extracted from the tissue. More than 3 cm separated this lung sample from the edge of the tumor. The material sequenced was distant non-tumor lung tissue. Receptor source: a man aged 55 to 70 with non-small cell lung cancer.

The rearrangement links TRBV4-1 to TRBJ1-6; D is possibly TRBD1 (5 bases). V lost 10 bases, J lost 16 bases, and 29 bases lay in between. The CDR3 runs 15 residues. Per germline, CDR1 MGHRA and CDR2 YSYEKL. CDR3 region: CATSQDGTYRLPLHF. The DNA of the CDR3 is TGCGCCACTAGCCAAGATGGGACTTACCGACTACCTCTCCACTTT.

As for this clonotype: The junction differs from germline at one of its ends, possibly a read error. CDR3: CAISPTGGRDEQLF. In DNA, the CDR3 is TGTGCCATCAGCCCGACAGGGGGTAGGGACGAGCAGCTCTTC. The chain has TRBV4-2 and TRBJ2-7; 9 bases agree with TRBD1. The germline V gene has CDR1 LGHNA and CDR2 YNFKEQ. The CDR3 runs to 14 residues.

About this clonotype itself: One base away lies a much larger clone, so this may be a sequencing read error. The chain couples TRBV28 to TRBJ1-1; 10 bases align to TRBD1. Per the germline V gene, CDR1 is MDHEN and CDR2 is SYDVKM. The CDR3 has 15 amino acids. As DNA, the CDR3 is TGTGCCTGCAGCCTTCCCGGGACAGGGGCAACTGAAGCTTTCTTT. It codes for CACSLPGTGATEAFF.

Notes on this clonotype: Its ends do not fully match the called genes, so a read error is possible. The chain has TRBV6-2 or TRBV6-3 and TRBJ2-1; 7 bases match TRBD2. The CDR3 length is 17 residues. CDR1 and CDR2 (germline): MNHEY, SVGEGT. The CDR3 spells CARSCNIRGSFPPEQFF. CDR3 nucleotides: TGTGCCAGAAGTTGCAATATACGCGGGAGTTTCCCTCCTGAGCAGTTCTTC.

Turning to this clonotype: Since no conserved phenylalanine or tryptophan closes the CDR3, a read error is the likely cause. The limits of the CDR3 on the DNA are not certain, so only TCRdb's listed CDR3 is given. J is TRBJ1-2 and V is TRBV5-1; TRBD1 is the table's D call, not checked against the DNA. The CDR3 totals 14 residues, both ends included. Germline CDR1 reads SGHRS; CDR2 reads YFSETQ. This CDR3 is CASSLAGQGYDYAL.

This clonotype was seen at least ten times. A much larger clone lies a single base off, so this may be a read error. The chain uses TRBV29-1 and TRBJ1-1, with unresolved D. CDR3 length: 12 amino acids. V lost 3 bases to trimming and J lost 4 bases, with 9 bases between them. From germline, CDR1 is SQVTM and CDR2 ANQGSEA. CDR3 coding DNA: TGCAGCGTTGAGAGGCAGAGCACTGAAGCTTTCTTT. This codes for CSVERQSTEAFF.

Note on this clonotype: A read error may account for a junction end that differs from germline. The rearrangement uses TRBV6-5 and TRBJ2-3; 8 nucleotides match TRBD2. Germline V CDR1 and CDR2: MNHEY, SVGAGI. The CDR3 runs 14 residues. CDR3 residues: CASKLAEGTDTRYF. CDR3 sequence (DNA): TGTGCCAGTAAACTAGCGGAGGGCACAGATACGCGGTATTTT.

With respect to this clonotype: One end of the junction varies from germline; a read error may be responsible. The J gene is TRBJ2-6, the V gene TRBV29-1; a weak D match, TRBD2 (5 bases). The CDR3 is 15 residues long. The germline CDR1 and CDR2 sequences are SQVTM and ANQGSEA. CDR3 nucleotide sequence: TGTAGCGTGAGGGTCTCTAGTTCGAGGGCCAACGTCCTGAGTTTC. Translating gives CSVRVSSSRANVLSF.

This clonotype came up a few times. The conserved phenylalanine or tryptophan normally closing the CDR3 is absent here, so this likely arose from a read error. V usage is TRBV29-1 and J usage is TRBJ1-2; no clear D. Germline assignment: CDR1 SQVTM and CDR2 ANQGSEA. CDR3 size: 12 residues. Trimming left V 5 bases short and J 2 bases short, with 9 bases between. The CDR3 loop reads CSVPSLNYGYTL. CDR3 nucleotides: TGCAGCGTTCCGAGCCTGAACTATGGCTACACCTTA.

This clonotype was seen repeatedly, ten times or more. This chain links TRBV7-8 with TRBJ1-5, with TRBD1 matching over 9 bases. V was clipped by 5 bases and J by 3 bases; unmatched bases: 5. The germline V gene has CDR1 SGHVS and CDR2 FQNEAQ. This CDR3 has 15 amino acids. The chain's CDR3 is CASSRTGEYNQPQHF. As DNA, the CDR3 is TGTGCCAGCAGCAGGACAGGGGAATACAATCAGCCCCAGCATTTT.

Comment on this clonotype: Relative to the germline gene, one junction end is altered; a read error may explain this. The rearrangement uses TRBV25-1 and TRBJ2-5; weak D call: TRBD2 (5 bases). This CDR3 contains 13 residues. CDR1 and CDR2 from the germline V gene are MGHDK and SYGVNS. The CDR3 DNA sequence: TGTGTCAGCGGTGAAAGCCCCCGGGAGACCCAGTACTTC. It is translated as CVSGESPRETQYF.

A word on this clonotype: The junction shows a germline mismatch at one end, possibly a read error. The chain is built from TRBV24-1 and TRBJ1-2; D uncertain. The germline V gene has CDR1 KGHDR and CDR2 SFDVKD. This CDR3 comprises 15 residues. The CDR3 loop reads CASSDHSASPNGYTF. The CDR3 DNA reads as TGTGCCAGCAGTGATCATTCGGCGAGCCCAAATGGCTACACCTTC.